Given below is one TCR beta chain in context. It lacks a known antigen. No base-level quality is on record; no much larger clone is a single base apart. These data belong to a study of blood T cell repertoires in COVID-19 (dated by TCRdb to between 2020 and 2021). With regard to the full study: Collaborator samples came from the United States, Italy and Spain and covered acute and convalescent phases of COVID-19. Where HLA class I and class II types were available, the types were taken from metadata supplied by the sample provider, not from assay-based typing. The repertoires were released in a freely available public database intended as a resource for research on the immune response to SARS-CoV-2. Deeply sampled blood TCRbeta repertoires from subjects exposed to, actively infected with, or recovered from COVID-19 were included in the dataset. The samples were drawn from two sources: the first 160 participants of the ongoing ImmuneRACE study, and 1,254 subjects contributed by 6 global collaborators. The material from the prospective study consisted of cDNA or gDNA derived from T cells, B-cell-depleted T cells, or PBMCs. A de-identified subject ID, COVID-19 status, age in years and sex were almost always included in the sample metadata. What the study reported, not specific to this receptor: Clinical and demographic metadata were provided uncurated, with the amount varying by source and participant.

Whole blood was collected in K2EDTA tubes by collaborating institutions according to the institutions' own protocols. For TCRbeta analysis, collaborators shipped samples in one of three forms: frozen whole blood, isolated PBMCs, or DNA extracted from either of those sample types. The immunoSEQ Assay, a bias-controlled multiplex PCR, was used to amplify TCRbeta CDR3 regions from genomic DNA. Processing in the source paper ran as follows. The number of nucleated cells in each sample was estimated by amplification of reference gene primers within the assay. To quantify the absolute abundance of each unique TCRbeta CDR3 rearrangement, sequence reads were collapsed and filtered. For each sample, productive Simpson clonality was calculated by taking the square root of Simpson's diversity index across productive rearrangements. TCRdb took this table from immuneACCESS and kept in-frame rearrangements with V and J called. Such tables lack part of the clones; where checked against another copy, unresolved V genes explain under half of the gap, and the rest is unexplained. V, J and clone size were drawn from that table, and D and trimming were deduced from the DNA. This sample gives around 320,000 clones in total; around 87% of them show up just once. The ten top clones hold approximately 2.4% of the sample.

Sequences were obtained from peripheral blood. The clonotype comes from a man aged 18 to 35 with active or convalescent COVID-19.

The sequenced DNA: TGTGCCAGCAGTGCTCGACTAGTTGGGGGGGAGACCCAGTACTTC. Translated, it reads CASSARLVGGETQYF. This receptor chain uses TRBV2 and TRBJ2-5; the D gene is possibly TRBD2, with 6 bases matching. Sequences SNHLY (CDR1) and FYNNEI (CDR2) are obtained from the germline V gene. From its cysteine to its phenylalanine, the CDR3 spans 15 amino acids. Of all the DNA, just the CDR3 is kept, 45 bases in frame from base 1. V is shortened by 4 bases, J by 5 bases, and the region joining them spans 17 bases.